This T cell receptor beta chain was identified during a study of tumor-infiltrating lymphocytes in localized non-small cell lung cancer. Study-level results: Immunotypes IM1 and IM2 had similar TCR-derived T-cell fractions. Technical variation could not be separated from intratumor heterogeneity here. Available tissue quantity limited TCR sequencing to a patient subset.

Germline assignment: CDR1 LGHNA and CDR2 YSLEER. The CDR3 consists of 15 residues. V lost 0 bases, J lost 3 bases, and 11 bases lay in between. Remarks on this clone: Its specificity is unknown.

Assay: immunoSEQ multiplex PCR; the TCRdb copy retains only in-frame clones and omits some. The sample lists 25,000 to 30,000 clones; approximately 85% were seen once. The sample was lung tumor tissue. The source of this sequence is a human donor with non-small cell lung cancer. This chain joins TRBV4-3 and TRBJ1-2; possibly TRBD1 for D (6 bases). The CDR3 DNA reads TGCGCCAGCAGCCAAGATGGGGGCAGCTACTATGGCTACACCTTC. Its translation is CASSQDGGSYYGYTF.